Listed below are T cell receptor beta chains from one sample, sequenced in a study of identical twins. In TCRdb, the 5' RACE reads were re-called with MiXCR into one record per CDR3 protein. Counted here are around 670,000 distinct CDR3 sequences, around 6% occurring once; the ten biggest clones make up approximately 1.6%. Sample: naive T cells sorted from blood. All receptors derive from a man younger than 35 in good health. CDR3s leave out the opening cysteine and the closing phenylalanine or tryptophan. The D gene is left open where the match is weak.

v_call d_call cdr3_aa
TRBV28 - ASSPRLGALGQF
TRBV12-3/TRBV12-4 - ASSFVAVHANTGELF
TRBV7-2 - ASSPQQGKGQPQH
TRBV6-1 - ASMVRTGNQPQH
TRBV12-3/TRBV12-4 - ASSLGRNTEAF
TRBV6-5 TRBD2 ASRYTSGYEQY
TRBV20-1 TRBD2 SARDPGTSGINEQF
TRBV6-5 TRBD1 ASSWDRGYGELF
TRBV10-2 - ASSEIVGTLPLR
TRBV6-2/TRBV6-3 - ASSRSPGLFLYEQY
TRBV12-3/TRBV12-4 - ASSLGDATKNIQY
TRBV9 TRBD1 ASSVGTGVSGANVLT
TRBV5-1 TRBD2 ATRPSGRGETQY
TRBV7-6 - ASSSGVWGSYEQY
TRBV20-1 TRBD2 SARPSPEAGEGADTQY
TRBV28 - ASRLGGQGTDTQY
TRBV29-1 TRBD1 SAFRGWTGEAF
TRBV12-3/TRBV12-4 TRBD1 ASSQGGPEAF
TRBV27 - ASSSLGGGRGNTGELF
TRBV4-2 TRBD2 ASMSSGRNTGELF
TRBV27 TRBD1 ASTSWDRWDDEQF
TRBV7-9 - ASSRPGVSPLH
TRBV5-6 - ASSLYGTEAF